The source of this T cell receptor (beta chain) is a study of cytomegalovirus exposure and HLA in healthy donors. In the PCR, 60 Vbeta and 13 Jbeta primers were used. Data came from immunoSEQ multiplex PCR; TCRdb stores just in-frame clones and leaves some out. This sample has roughly 200,000 clones, with 87% found just once. The V gene end was trimmed by 6 bases and the J gene end by 4 bases; junction bases not matched to a gene: 5. The germline V gene has CDR1 KGHSH and CDR2 LQKENI. The CDR3 length is 15 residues. The clonotype comes from a man aged 25-45 years in good health and CMV-seronegative. This rearrangement joins TRBV18 to TRBJ2-1; TRBD2 matches 11 bases. Source material: PBMCs. CDR3 sequence (DNA): TGTGCCAGCTCTCGTACTAGCGGGGGATACAATGAGCAGTTCTTC. Its translation: CASSRTSGGYNEQFF.